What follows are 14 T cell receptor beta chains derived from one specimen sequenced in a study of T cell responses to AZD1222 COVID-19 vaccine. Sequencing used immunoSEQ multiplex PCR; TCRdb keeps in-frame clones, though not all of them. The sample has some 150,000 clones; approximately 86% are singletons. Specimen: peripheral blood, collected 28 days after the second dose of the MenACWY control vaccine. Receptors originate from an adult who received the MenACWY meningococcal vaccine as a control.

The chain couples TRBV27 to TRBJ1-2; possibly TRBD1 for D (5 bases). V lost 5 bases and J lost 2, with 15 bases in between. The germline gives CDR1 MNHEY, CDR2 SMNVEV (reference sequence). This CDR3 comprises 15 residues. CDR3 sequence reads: CASSPWWGSNYGYTF. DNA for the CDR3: TGTGCCAGCAGTCCTTGGTGGGGGTCGAACTATGGCTACACCTTC.

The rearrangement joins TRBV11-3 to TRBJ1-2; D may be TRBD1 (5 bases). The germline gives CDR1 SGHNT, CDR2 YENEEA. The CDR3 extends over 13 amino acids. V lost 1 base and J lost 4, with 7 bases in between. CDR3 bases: TGTGCCAGCAGCTTAGGACAGTTCTATGGCTACACCTTC. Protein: CASSLGQFYGYTF.

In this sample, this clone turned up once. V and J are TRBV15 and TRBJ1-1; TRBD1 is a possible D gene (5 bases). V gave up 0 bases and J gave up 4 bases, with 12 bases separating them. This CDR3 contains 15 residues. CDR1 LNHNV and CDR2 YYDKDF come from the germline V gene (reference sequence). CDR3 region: CATSRDAGIGTEAFF. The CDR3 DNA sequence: TGTGCCACCAGCAGAGATGCAGGGATTGGCACTGAAGCTTTCTTT.

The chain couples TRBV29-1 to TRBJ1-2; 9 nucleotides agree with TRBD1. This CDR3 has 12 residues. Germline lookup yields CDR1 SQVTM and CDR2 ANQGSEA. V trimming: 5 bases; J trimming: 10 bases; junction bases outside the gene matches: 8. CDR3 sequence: CSVWTGEGYYTF. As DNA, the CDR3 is TGCAGCGTTTGGACAGGGGAAGGTTACTACACCTTC.

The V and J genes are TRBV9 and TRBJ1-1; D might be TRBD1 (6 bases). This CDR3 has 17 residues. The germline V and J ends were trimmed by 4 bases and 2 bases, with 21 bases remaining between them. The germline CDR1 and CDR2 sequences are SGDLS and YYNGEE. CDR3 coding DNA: TGTGCCAGCAGCCAGAAACCCTTTACAGGGAGCAACACTGAAGCTTTCTTT. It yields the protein CASSQKPFTGSNTEAFF.

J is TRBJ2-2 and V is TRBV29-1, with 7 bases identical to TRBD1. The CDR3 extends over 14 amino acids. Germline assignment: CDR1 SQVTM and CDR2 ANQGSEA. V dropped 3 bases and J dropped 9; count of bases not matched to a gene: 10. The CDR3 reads CSVDEGTAQRELFF. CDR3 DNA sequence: TGCAGCGTTGACGAGGGGACAGCTCAGAGGGAGCTGTTTTTT.

CDR3 amino acids: CASSSGHTNTGELFF. CDR3 DNA sequence: TGTGCCAGCAGCTCCGGACACACGAACACCGGGGAGCTGTTTTTT. The J gene is TRBJ2-2, the V gene TRBV7-2, with D possibly being TRBD1 (5 bases). V lost 4 bases and J 0 bases, leaving 9 bases between the germline ends. CDR3 length: 15 amino acids. Germline-derived CDR1 and CDR2 are SGHTA and FQGNSA.

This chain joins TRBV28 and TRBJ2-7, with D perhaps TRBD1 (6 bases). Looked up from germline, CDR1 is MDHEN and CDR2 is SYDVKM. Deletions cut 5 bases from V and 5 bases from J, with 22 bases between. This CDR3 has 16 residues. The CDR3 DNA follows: TGTGCCAGCAGTCTCGATCCGGGACAATCTGTAAACGAGCAGTACTTC. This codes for CASSLDPGQSVNEQYF. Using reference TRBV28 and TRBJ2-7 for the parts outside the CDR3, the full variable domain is DVKVTQSSRYLVKRTGEKVFLECVQDMDHENMFWYRQDPGLGLRLIYFSYDVKMKEKGDIPEGYSVSREKKERFSLILESASTNQTSMYLCASSLDPGQSVNEQYFGPGTRLTVT.

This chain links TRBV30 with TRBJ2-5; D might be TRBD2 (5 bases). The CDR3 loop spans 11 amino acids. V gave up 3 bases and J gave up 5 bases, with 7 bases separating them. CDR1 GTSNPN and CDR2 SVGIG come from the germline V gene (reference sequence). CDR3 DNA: TGTGCCTGGAGACTAGAGGAGACCCAGTACTTC. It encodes CAWRLEETQYF.

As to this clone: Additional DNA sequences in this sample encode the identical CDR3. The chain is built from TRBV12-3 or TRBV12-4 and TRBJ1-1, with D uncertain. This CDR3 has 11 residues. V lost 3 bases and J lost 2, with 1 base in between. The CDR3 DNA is TGTGCCAGCAGTTTTAACACTGAAGCTTTCTTT. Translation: CASSFNTEAFF.

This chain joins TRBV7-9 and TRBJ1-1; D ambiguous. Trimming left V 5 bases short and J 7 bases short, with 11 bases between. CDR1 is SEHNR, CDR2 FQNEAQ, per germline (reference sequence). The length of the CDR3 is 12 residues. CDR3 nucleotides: TGTGCCAGCAGCCCAAGCACTTTTGAAGCTTTCTTT. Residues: CASSPSTFEAFF.

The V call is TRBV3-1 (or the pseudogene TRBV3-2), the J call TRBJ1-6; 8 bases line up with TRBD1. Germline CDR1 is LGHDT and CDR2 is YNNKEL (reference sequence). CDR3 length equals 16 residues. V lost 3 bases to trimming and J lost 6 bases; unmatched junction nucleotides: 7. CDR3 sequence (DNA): TGTGCCAGCAGCCACCTTGGACAGGGAAGTAATTCACCCCTCCACTTT. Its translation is CASSHLGQGSNSPLHF.

Here the CDR3 DNA reads TGTGCCAGCAGCCACGCCGGGGGGCCGAACACCGGGGAGCTGTTTTTT. Protein sequence: CASSHAGGPNTGELFF. The rearrangement links TRBV4-2 to TRBJ2-2; maybe TRBD2 (7 bases). This CDR3 comprises 16 residues. Germline CDR1 is LGHNA and CDR2 is YNFKEQ. The V gene lost 3 bases and the J gene lost 0 bases, with 11 bases spanning the gap.

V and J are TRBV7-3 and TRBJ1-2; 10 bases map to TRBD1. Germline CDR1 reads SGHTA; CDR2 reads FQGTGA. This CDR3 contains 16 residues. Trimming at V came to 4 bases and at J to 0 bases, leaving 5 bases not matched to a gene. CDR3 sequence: CASSSPGQGPNYGYTF. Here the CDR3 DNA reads TGTGCCAGCAGCTCACCGGGACAGGGGCCTAACTATGGCTACACCTTC.